The 29 T cell receptor beta chains listed next were all sequenced from one sample in a study of T-cell memory formation after mild COVID-19. One entry per CDR3 protein, called by TCRdb with MiXCR from the 5' RACE reads. Of 150,000 to 200,000 distinct CDR3 sequences listed, about 9.9% are singletons. The sample was PBMCs or a T cell subset sorted from them (not recorded which). Receptors originate from a man aged 18 to 35 who had mild COVID-19 (a few samples of this study predate the infection). Cell type and time point are not known.

This clonotype has more than one count but fewer than ten. CDR3 coding DNA: TGTGCCAGCAGTGGGAGACAGAATTCACCCCTCCACTTT. Amino acids: CASSGRQNSPLHF. V is TRBV27 and J is TRBJ1-6; D is possibly TRBD1 (5 bases). The CDR3 totals 13 residues. Germline CDR1 is MNHEY and CDR2 is SMNVEV (reference sequence). Trimming left V 5 bases short and J 7 bases short, with 9 bases between.

The chain has TRBV15 and TRBJ1-1, with D hard to call. Germline V lookup: CDR1 LNHNV, CDR2 YYDKDF (reference sequence). Trimming removed 3 bases at V and 0 bases at J, with 5 bases between. The length of the CDR3 is 13 residues. The CDR3 spells CATSSRVNTEAFF. CDR3 coding DNA: TGTGCCACCAGCAGTCGCGTGAACACTGAAGCTTTCTTT.

This clonotype has more than one count but fewer than ten. This rearrangement joins TRBV11-2 to TRBJ1-4; D unclear. The CDR3 totals 14 residues. From germline, CDR1 is SGHAT and CDR2 FQNNGV. Trimming stripped 0 bases from V and 5 bases from J, with 7 bases between. CDR3 bases: TGTGCCAGCAGCTTAGAGCTTTGGAATGAAAAACTGTTTTTT. Translating it yields CASSLELWNEKLFF.

This clonotype was seen a handful of times. The genes are TRBV18 and TRBJ1-5, with 7 bases that match TRBD1. The CDR3 has 13 residues. V was pared by 4 bases and J by 4 bases, with 1 base of the junction left unmatched. Germline CDR1 is KGHSH and CDR2 is LQKENI. The CDR3 DNA is TGTGCCAGCTCACAGGACAGGAATCAGCCCCAGCATTTT. Its translation: CASSQDRNQPQHF.

This clonotype was picked up a small number of times. The chain is built from TRBV4-1 and TRBJ1-5; D might be TRBD1 (6 bases). The CDR3 contains 16 residues. Germline CDR1 MGHRA, CDR2 YSYEKL. With 3 bases removed from V and 1 base from J, the gap between germline ends came to 13 bases. The CDR3 loop is CASSQRYGGSNQPQHF. As DNA, the CDR3 is TGCGCCAGCAGCCAGCGATATGGGGGCAGCAATCAGCCCCAGCATTTT.

The V gene is TRBV5-8, the J gene TRBJ2-5; D unresolved. The CDR3 has 14 amino acids. The V gene's germline CDR1 is SGHTS and CDR2 YDEGEE. Trimming pared 3 bases from V and 5 bases from J, leaving 14 bases between. CDR3 sequence: CASSWIRVTETQYF. CDR3 sequence (DNA): TGTGCCAGCAGCTGGATTCGGGTTACTGAGACCCAGTACTTC.

There are a few counts of this clonotype. The chain links TRBV7-8 to TRBJ1-1; D not resolved. Germline V CDR1 and CDR2: SGHVS, FQNEAQ. This CDR3 region has 13 residues. V shed 5 bases and J shed 1 base, with 8 bases lying between them. CDR3 nucleotides: TGTGCCAGCAGCGACACACCGAACACTGAAGCTTTCTTT. Translation gives CASSDTPNTEAFF.

This chain connects TRBV9 to TRBJ2-1, with D possibly TRBD1 on 6 matching bases. Germline V gene data show CDR1 as SGDLS and CDR2 as YYNGEE. Trimming took off 3 bases at V and 4 bases at J, with 14 bases between the two ends. The length of the CDR3 is 15 residues. The CDR3: CASSEGVALYNEQFF. In DNA form, the CDR3 reads TGTGCCAGCAGCGAGGGGGTTGCACTTTACAATGAGCAGTTCTTC. Together with reference TRBV9 and TRBJ2-1, the CDR3 gives the full variable domain: DSGVTQTPKHLITATGQRVTLRCSPRSGDLSVYWYQQSLDQGLQFLIQYYNGEERAKGNILERFSAQQFPDLHSELNLSSLELGDSALYFCASSEGVALYNEQFFGPGTRLTVL.

J is TRBJ2-3 and V is TRBV14; D is uncertain. The CDR3 loop spans 15 amino acids. Germline CDR1 is SGHDN and CDR2 is FVKESK. Between the trimmed V and J ends, which lost 1 base and 4 bases, there was a span of 12 bases. CDR3 region: CASSQAQIKSDTQYF. The CDR3 DNA reads TGTGCCAGCAGCCAAGCCCAGATTAAATCAGATACGCAGTATTTT.

There are a few counts of this clonotype. This chain uses TRBV7-2 with TRBJ2-2; perhaps TRBD2 as D (5 bases). The CDR3 has 15 amino acids. Trimming pared 5 bases from V and 4 bases from J, leaving 14 bases between. The germline gives CDR1 SGHTA, CDR2 FQGNSA. CDR3 sequence (DNA): TGTGCCAGCAGCCCCCGGGATCAAGCCACCGGGGAGCTGTTTTTT. It yields the protein CASSPRDQATGELFF.

This clonotype came up a few times. The V call is TRBV10-3, the J call TRBJ2-5; D gene uncertain. V was pared by 6 bases and J by 5 bases, with 13 bases between. This CDR3 has 13 amino acids. Per the germline V gene, CDR1 is ENHRY and CDR2 is SYGVKD. In nucleotides, the CDR3 is TGTGCCATCAGGCCCTCGGGTGGGGAGACCCAGTACTTC. Translation gives CAIRPSGGETQYF.

The chain links TRBV4-3 to TRBJ2-7; D possibly uses TRBD1 or TRBD2 (6 bases each). This CDR3 contains 14 residues. In germline, CDR1 is LGHNA, CDR2 YSLEER. Trimming cost V 4 bases and J 6 bases, with 16 bases left between them. CDR3 region: CASSRTVLGGEQYF. DNA of the CDR3: TGCGCCAGCAGCCGGACAGTCTTGGGGGGCGAGCAGTACTTC.

This chain uses TRBV27 with TRBJ1-3; unclear D gene. This CDR3 spans 13 amino acids. Trimming shortened V by 5 bases and J by 3 bases, and 8 bases separated the two germline ends. In germline, CDR1 is MNHEY, CDR2 SMNVEV (reference sequence). The CDR3 is CASSRGSGNTIYF. CDR3 DNA: TGTGCCAGCAGTCGCGGAAGTGGAAACACCATATATTTT.

This clonotype was detected ten times or more. The chain combines TRBV12-3 or TRBV12-4 with TRBJ2-3; D not certain. This CDR3 is 12 amino acids long. V was shortened by 0 bases and J by 6 bases, with 4 bases between the two germline ends. CDR3 in DNA: TGTGCCAGCAGTTTAGCGTCTGATACGCAGTATTTT. Encoded protein: CASSLASDTQYF.

This chain links TRBV2 with TRBJ1-2; no firm D call. The CDR3 runs to 12 residues. Germline CDR1 and CDR2: SNHLY and FYNNEI. The V end was cut by 4 bases, the J end by 5 bases, with 8 bases between. The CDR3 is CASSGPGYGYTF. In DNA form, the CDR3 reads TGTGCCAGCAGTGGGCCCGGGTATGGCTACACCTTC. Combining the CDR3 with reference TRBV2 and TRBJ1-2 gives the whole variable domain EPEVTQTPSHQVTQMGQEVILRCVPISNHLYFYWYRQILGQKVEFLVSFYNNEISEKSEIFDDQFSVERPDGSNFTLKIRSTKLEDSAMYFCASSGPGYGYTFGSGTRLTVV.

In nucleotides, the CDR3 is TGTGCCAGCAGCGTCTCGGACAGATCGAACACCGGGGAGCTGTTTTTT. Its protein is CASSVSDRSNTGELFF. The J gene is TRBJ2-2, the V gene TRBV9, with a tentative D call TRBD1 (6 bases). This CDR3 spans 16 amino acids. Germline CDR1 reads SGDLS; CDR2 reads YYNGEE. Trimming shortened V by 2 bases and J by 0 bases, and 11 bases separated the two germline ends.

This chain uses TRBV5-1 with TRBJ2-3, with D possibly being TRBD2 (5 bases). Trimming removed 0 bases from V and 0 bases from J, with 8 bases in between. This CDR3 contains 15 residues. CDR1 SGHRS and CDR2 YFSETQ come from the germline V gene. CDR3 bases: TGCGCCAGCAGCTTGGCGGGGATAAGCACAGATACGCAGTATTTT. Translated, it gives CASSLAGISTDTQYF. Filled out from reference TRBV5-1 and TRBJ2-3, the complete variable domain reads KAGVTQTPRYLIKTRGQQVTLSCSPISGHRSVSWYQQTPGQGLQFLFEYFSETQRNKGNFPGRFSGRQFSNSRSEMNVSTLELGDSALYLCASSLAGISTDTQYFGPGTRLTVL.

This clonotype turned up a few times. V and J are TRBV3-1 and TRBJ2-3; 9 bases align to TRBD2. V lost 5 bases and J lost 5; bases outside the gene matches: 2. CDR1 is LGHDT and CDR2 is YNNKEL in the germline V gene (reference sequence). This CDR3 has 13 residues. This CDR3 is CASSRLAVDTQYF. CDR3 nucleotides: TGTGCCAGCAGCAGACTAGCGGTAGATACGCAGTATTTT.

This clonotype was observed a handful of times. This chain links TRBV7-2 with TRBJ2-5; 8 bases are a match to TRBD1. J was trimmed by 2 bases and V by 5 bases; bases with no gene match: 4. This CDR3 is built from 14 residues. Germline loops: CDR1 SGHTA, CDR2 FQGNSA. As DNA, the CDR3 is TGTGCCAGCAGCAACAGGGGGGCGCAAGAGACCCAGTACTTC. Translated: CASSNRGAQETQYF.

This clonotype turned up a few times. The CDR3: CASSPETFRETQYF. CDR3 nucleotide sequence: TGTGCCAGCTCACCCGAAACGTTCAGAGAGACCCAGTACTTC. The V gene is TRBV18, the J gene TRBJ2-5, with D hard to call. V lost 3 bases to trimming and J lost 4 bases, with 12 bases between them. The CDR3 is 14 residues long. The germline gives CDR1 KGHSH, CDR2 LQKENI.

This clonotype appeared many times. The chain uses TRBV19 and TRBJ1-5; 7 nucleotides agree with TRBD1. J gave up 3 bases and V 4 bases, and 9 bases lay outside the gene matches. The CDR3 covers 16 residues. Germline CDR1 and CDR2: LNHDA and SQIVND (reference sequence). CDR3 sequence: CASSTGGVPVNQPQHF. In nucleotides, the CDR3 is TGTGCCAGTAGTACAGGGGGGGTCCCTGTCAATCAGCCCCAGCATTTT.

Ten or more counts support this clonotype. The CDR3 DNA reads as TGCGCCAGCAGCCTGGGGGACAGGAGGAACACTGAAGCTTTCTTT. It codes for CASSLGDRRNTEAFF. The J gene is TRBJ1-1, the V gene TRBV5-1, with 8 bases aligning to TRBD1. V lost 4 bases, J lost 1 base, and 6 bases stayed unmatched. The CDR3 covers 15 residues. Germline lookup yields CDR1 SGHRS and CDR2 YFSETQ.

This chain uses TRBV10-3 with TRBJ2-1, with 10 bases matching TRBD2. V was pared by 4 bases and J by 10 bases, with 10 bases of the junction left unmatched. The CDR3 runs to 15 residues. CDR1 ENHRY and CDR2 SYGVKD come from the germline V gene. Here the CDR3 DNA reads TGTGCCATCAGTGCTAGCGGGGGTACCTCCCGGGAGCAGTTCTTC. It specifies CAISASGGTSREQFF.

The V and J genes are TRBV12-3 or TRBV12-4 and TRBJ1-5; D gene uncertain. V lost 6 bases and J 6 bases, leaving 9 bases between the germline ends. The CDR3 extends over 12 amino acids. This CDR3 is CASSHRIQPQHF. The CDR3 coding sequence is TGTGCCAGCAGCCATAGGATTCAGCCCCAGCATTTT.

This clonotype has more than one count but fewer than ten. The chain links TRBV5-5 to TRBJ2-7; no clear D. There are 13 residues in the CDR3. Germline V gene data show CDR1 as SGHKS and CDR2 as YYEKEE (reference sequence). V shed 0 bases and J shed 7 bases, with 11 bases lying between them. CDR3 coding DNA: TGTGCCAGCAGCTTGGAATGGGCTGGGGAGCAGTACGTC. This gives the protein CASSLEWAGEQYV.

This clonotype was counted many times. The rearrangement links TRBV4-3 to TRBJ2-7; D may be TRBD1 (6 bases). This CDR3 spans 15 amino acids. V was clipped by 4 bases and J by 3 bases, with 16 bases between them. Per the germline V gene, CDR1 is LGHNA and CDR2 is YSLEER. The chain's CDR3 is CASSPGAAGDYEQYF. In DNA, the CDR3 is TGCGCCAGCAGCCCCGGGGCCGCAGGGGACTACGAGCAGTACTTC.

As DNA, the CDR3 is TGTGCCAGCAGTGCAGACTACACCCAAGAGACCCAGTACTTC. Encoded protein: CASSADYTQETQYF. The chain combines TRBV27 with TRBJ2-5; maybe TRBD2 (5 bases). The V and J ends lost 5 bases and 1 base respectively, with 11 bases between them. The V gene's germline CDR1 is MNHEY and CDR2 SMNVEV (reference sequence). The CDR3 runs to 14 residues.

This clonotype was counted between two and nine times. The rearrangement joins TRBV7-2 to TRBJ2-3; D ambiguous. There are 12 residues in the CDR3. The V end lost 3 bases, the J end lost 14 bases, and 15 bases lay between the germline ends. Germline CDR1 reads SGHTA; CDR2 reads FQGNSA. The CDR3 loop reads CASSFYGRSPYF. The CDR3 coding sequence is TGTGCCAGCAGCTTTTATGGGCGGTCACCGTATTTT. Based on the CDR3 plus reference TRBV7-2 and TRBJ2-3, the full variable domain is GAGVSQSPSNKVTEKGKDVELRCDPISGHTALYWYRQSLGQGLEFLIYFQGNSAPDKSGLPSDRFSAERTGGSVSTLTIQRTQQEDSAVYLCASSFYGRSPYFGPGTRLTVL.

This clonotype showed up just a few times. This rearrangement joins TRBV6-5 to TRBJ2-5; D unresolved. Germline V gene lookup returns CDR1 MNHEY and CDR2 SVGAGI. The V end was cut by 0 bases, the J end by 3 bases, with 11 bases between. The CDR3 is 15 residues long. This CDR3 reads CASSYSPRPEETQYF. In DNA form, the CDR3 reads TGTGCCAGCAGTTACTCCCCGAGGCCTGAAGAGACCCAGTACTTC.